This is a list of T cell receptor beta chains from one sample in a study of CD8+ T cells in alopecia areata. The repertoire was sequenced with immunoSEQ multiplex PCR; TCRdb's copy has only in-frame clones and lacks some. This sample carries some 200,000 clones, about 62% of them seen once, and the ten largest clones take 4.5% to 6%. This specimen was CD4+ T cells sorted from blood, taken at week 24, from a patient treated with tofacitinib. These receptors all come from a human donor with alopecia areata. The CDR3 runs from the conserved cysteine through the conserved F or W. A D gene is named only where the DNA matches it firmly. Only part of the rows carry a size: once, few, many, or a class if the clone is expanded.

>TRBV29-1|TRBJ2-1|12|few|TRBD2
TGCAGCGTTTCCGTAGCGGGAGATGAGCAGTTCTTC
CSVSVAGDEQFF
>TRBV5-4|TRBJ1-1|14|NA|TRBD1
TGTGCCAGCAGCAGGGGACAGTTGAACACTGAAGCTTTCTTT
CASSRGQLNTEAFF
>TRBV7-2|TRBJ2-7|14|NA|NA
TGTGCCAGCAGCTTTGGGACCGACTTATACGAGCAGTACTTC
CASSFGTDLYEQYF
>TRBV29-1|TRBJ2-4|11|many|NA
TGCAGCGCCGGGGACCTAAACATTCAGTACTTC
CSAGDLNIQYF
>TRBV5-1|TRBJ2-5|13|NA|TRBD1
TGCGCCAGCAGCTTCCAGGGGGAAGAGACCCAGTACTTC
CASSFQGEETQYF
>TRBV5-1|TRBJ2-5|15|NA|NA
TGCGCCAGCAGCTTGGGGGGTCTCATGGAGGAGACCCAGTACTTC
CASSLGGLMEETQYF
>TRBV5-4|TRBJ2-5|13|few|NA
TGTGCCAGCAGCTTAACCAGACAAGAGACCCAGTACTTC
CASSLTRQETQYF
>TRBV30|TRBJ2-5|13|NA|TRBD2
TGTGCCTGGAGTACCCTAGCGGGAGAGACCCAGTACTTC
CAWSTLAGETQYF
>TRBV7-8|TRBJ2-7|13|NA|NA
TGTGCCAGCAGCTTAGCGGTCCGGGCCGAGCAGTACTTC
CASSLAVRAEQYF
>TRBV4-1|TRBJ2-3|19|NA|TRBD2
TGCGCCAGCAGCCAAGTCTTTAGCGGGAGGATGGGGACCACAGATACGCAGTATTTT
CASSQVFSGRMGTTDTQYF
>TRBV29-1|TRBJ2-1|12|NA|NA
TGCAGCGTTGCCAGTCAGTACAATGAGCAGTTCTTC
CSVASQYNEQFF